The 24 T cell receptor beta chains in this list originate from one sample, sequenced in a study of T cells after yellow fever vaccination. TCRdb fed the 5' RACE reads into MiXCR, producing one record per CDR3 protein. This table holds about 230,000 distinct CDR3 sequences, 6% to 8% found once. The input for sequencing was CD4+ T cells sorted from PBMCs, taken on the day of the yellow fever booster vaccination. The origin of the receptors is a man aged 30 to 39 who received the YFV17D yellow fever vaccine.

The J gene is TRBJ2-5, the V gene TRBV27; D is possibly TRBD2 (6 bases). The germline V and J ends were trimmed by 3 bases and 4 bases, with 18 bases remaining between them. CDR1 is MNHEY and CDR2 is SMNVEV in the germline V gene (reference sequence). The CDR3 consists of 16 residues. The chain's CDR3 is CASSFDGGRRGETQYF. As DNA, the CDR3 is TGTGCCAGCAGTTTTGATGGAGGGCGGAGAGGAGAGACCCAGTACTTC.

This clonotype was counted a few times. The chain employs TRBV12-5 and TRBJ2-7; the D gene is possibly TRBD2 (5 bases). V was trimmed by 1 base and J by 5 bases, leaving 15 bases between them. The CDR3 has 15 amino acids. Germline CDR1 and CDR2: LGHNT and FRNRAP. The CDR3 reads CASGLASGVGNEQYF. The CDR3 DNA reads TGTGCTAGTGGTTTGGCGTCCGGGGTGGGCAACGAGCAGTACTTC.

This clonotype was seen a handful of times. V and J are TRBV27 and TRBJ1-3, with 12 bases fitting TRBD1. This CDR3 is 15 amino acids long. The V segment lost 8 bases and the J segment 2 bases; nucleotides outside the gene matches: 4. Germline CDR1 and CDR2: MNHEY and SMNVEV (reference sequence). DNA for the CDR3: TGTGCCAGCGGACGGGACAGGGGGCCTGGAAACACCATATATTTT. It specifies CASGRDRGPGNTIYF.

This clonotype was observed at least ten times. The rearrangement uses TRBV29-1 and TRBJ1-1; no definite D call. Germline V gives CDR1 SQVTM, CDR2 ANQGSEA. The CDR3 runs 13 residues. Trimming shortened V by 4 bases and J by 0 bases, and 9 bases separated the two germline ends. The CDR3 reads CSVVGQMNTEAFF. The CDR3 coding sequence is TGCAGCGTTGTGGGCCAGATGAACACTGAAGCTTTCTTT. Combining the CDR3 with reference TRBV29-1 and TRBJ1-1 gives the whole variable domain SAVISQKPSRDICQRGTSLTIQCQVDSQVTMMFWYRQQPGQSLTLIATANQGSEATYESGFVIDKFPISRPNLTFSTLTVSNMSPEDSSIYLCSVVGQMNTEAFFGQGTRLTVV.

In its sample, this clonotype was seen many times. The V call is TRBV28, the J call TRBJ2-7; tentative D call: TRBD1 (5 bases). V was cut by 7 bases and J by 4 bases, with 17 bases left in between. This CDR3 region has 14 residues. Germline-derived CDR1 and CDR2 are MDHEN and SYDVKM. CDR3 DNA: TGTGCCAGCACGGTGGGGCGGTACCTATACGAGCAGTACTTC. Translation gives CASTVGRYLYEQYF.

CDR3 residues: CASSSGYKAYEQYF. The DNA of the CDR3 is TGTGCCAGCAGCTCGGGCTACAAGGCCTACGAGCAGTACTTC. The chain links TRBV7-2 to TRBJ2-7; D remains unclear. With 4 bases removed from V and 2 bases from J, the gap between germline ends came to 12 bases. This CDR3 is 14 amino acids long. CDR1 is SGHTA, CDR2 FQGNSA, per germline.

This clonotype was seen more than once but under ten times. The chain carries TRBV7-2 and TRBJ2-7, with TRBD2 matching over 9 bases. CDR3 length: 14 amino acids. Looked up from germline, CDR1 is SGHTA and CDR2 is FQGNSA. With V trimmed by 1 base and J by 5 bases, 3 bases remained unmatched. CDR3 amino acids: CASSLDSGSNEQYF. The CDR3, as DNA: TGTGCCAGCAGCTTAGATAGCGGGAGTAACGAGCAGTACTTC.

The chain carries TRBV5-4 and TRBJ2-3; a possible D gene is TRBD1 (5 bases). Trimming shortened V by 3 bases and J by 0 bases, and 8 bases separated the two germline ends. The CDR3 has 14 residues. Germline V gene sequence: CDR1 SGHNT, CDR2 YYREEE (reference sequence). The CDR3 loop reads CASSSTASTDTQYF. The CDR3, as DNA: TGTGCCAGCAGCTCGACAGCTAGCACAGATACGCAGTATTTT.

This chain links TRBV5-1 with TRBJ2-5; no reliable D call. Germline V gene data show CDR1 as SGHRS and CDR2 as YFSETQ. This CDR3 comprises 13 residues. The germline V and J ends were trimmed by 4 bases and 2 bases, with 9 bases remaining between them. Here the CDR3 reads CASSPGSQETQYF. In nucleotides, the CDR3 is TGCGCCAGCAGCCCCGGGTCACAAGAGACCCAGTACTTC.

This clonotype has just a few counts. The rearrangement uses TRBV12-3 or TRBV12-4 and TRBJ2-1; D not certain. The CDR3 is 12 residues long. Trimming cost V 2 bases and J 9 bases, with 8 bases left between them. CDR3 loop: CASSLWGTEQFF. CDR3 DNA: TGTGCCAGCAGTTTATGGGGTACTGAGCAGTTCTTC.

This chain links TRBV7-2 with TRBJ2-7; tentatively, D is TRBD1 (5 bases). The CDR3 totals 14 residues. Germline V CDR1 and CDR2: SGHTA, FQGNSA. Trimming shortened V by 3 bases and J by 0 bases, and 9 bases separated the two germline ends. The CDR3 nucleotides are TGTGCCAGCAGCTTCTGGGGCCTCTCCTACGAGCAGTACTTC. This translates into CASSFWGLSYEQYF. The variable domain in full, with the rest retrieved from reference TRBV7-2 and TRBJ2-7, is GAGVSQSPSNKVTEKGKDVELRCDPISGHTALYWYRQSLGQGLEFLIYFQGNSAPDKSGLPSDRFSAERTGGSVSTLTIQRTQQEDSAVYLCASSFWGLSYEQYFGPGTRLTVT.

The V gene is TRBV4-3, the J gene TRBJ2-3; D is unresolved. Trimming pared 4 bases from V and 2 bases from J, leaving 10 bases between. Looked up from germline, CDR1 is LGHNA and CDR2 is YSLEER. The CDR3 totals 14 residues. The CDR3 DNA sequence: TGCGCCAGCAGCCGCAGGATCCTCACAGATACGCAGTATTTT. As protein: CASSRRILTDTQYF.

The J gene is TRBJ2-2, the V gene TRBV20-1; no clear D gene. The CDR3 loop spans 16 amino acids. V was trimmed by 0 bases and J by 2 bases, leaving 13 bases between them. Germline CDR1 reads DFQATT; CDR2 reads SNEGSKA (reference sequence). Here the CDR3 DNA reads TGCAGTGCTAGAGATTCGGTACTATACAACACCGGGGAGCTGTTTTTT. This translates into CSARDSVLYNTGELFF.

This chain joins TRBV7-2 and TRBJ2-1; D remains ambiguous. Trimming removed 2 bases at V and 0 bases at J, with 11 bases between. CDR1 SGHTA and CDR2 FQGNSA come from the germline V gene. The CDR3 has 16 amino acids. Here the CDR3 DNA reads TGTGCCAGCAGCTTAAGAGCGCGGAGCTCCTACAATGAGCAGTTCTTC. As protein: CASSLRARSSYNEQFF.

This clonotype was seen more than once but under ten times. The chain joins TRBV7-2 to TRBJ2-1, with D possibly matching TRBD2 (5 bases). Trimming left V 2 bases short and J 5 bases short, with 16 bases between. CDR1 SGHTA and CDR2 FQGNSA come from the germline V gene. CDR3 size: 16 residues. In DNA form, the CDR3 reads TGTGCCAGCAGCTTAAGCTCGACTACCCCTAACAATGAGCAGTTCTTC. This codes for CASSLSSTTPNNEQFF.

This clonotype was detected a few times. The V call is TRBV29-1, the J call TRBJ2-1; D unclear. V dropped 4 bases and J dropped 5 bases, with 9 bases sitting between them. CDR1 and CDR2 (germline): SQVTM, ANQGSEA. CDR3 length: 12 residues. The CDR3 DNA sequence: TGCAGCGTTGGGATTGACCACAATGAGCAGTTCTTC. It is translated as CSVGIDHNEQFF.

This clonotype was seen repeatedly, ten times or more. The chain couples TRBV7-2 to TRBJ2-7; possibly TRBD1 for D (6 bases). Trimming stripped 0 bases from V and 4 bases from J, with 10 bases between. CDR3 size: 14 residues. Germline V gene sequence: CDR1 SGHTA, CDR2 FQGNSA. DNA of the CDR3: TGTGCCAGCAGCTTAGCCCAGGGGAATTACGAGCAGTACTTC. It is translated as CASSLAQGNYEQYF. Combining the CDR3 with reference TRBV7-2 and TRBJ2-7 gives the whole variable domain GAGVSQSPSNKVTEKGKDVELRCDPISGHTALYWYRQSLGQGLEFLIYFQGNSAPDKSGLPSDRFSAERTGGSVSTLTIQRTQQEDSAVYLCASSLAQGNYEQYFGPGTRLTVT.

This clonotype was counted many times. This chain joins TRBV20-1 and TRBJ2-2, with D uncertain. CDR1 is DFQATT, CDR2 SNEGSKA, per germline (reference sequence). This CDR3 region has 13 residues. V shed 1 base and J shed 5 bases, with 8 bases lying between them. The CDR3 spells CSARVPGTGELFF. DNA of the CDR3: TGCAGTGCTAGAGTTCCCGGTACCGGGGAGCTGTTTTTT.

The chain has TRBV5-1 and TRBJ2-1, with TRBD2 identical over 15 bases. Trimming removed 0 bases from V and 7 bases from J; junction bases left unmatched: 8. Germline CDR1 and CDR2: SGHRS and YFSETQ. The CDR3 extends over 18 amino acids. CDR3 amino acids: CASSLGTSGRGLANEQFF. The DNA of the CDR3 is TGCGCCAGCAGCTTGGGGACTAGCGGGAGGGGCCTGGCGAATGAGCAGTTCTTC.

The chain has TRBV27 and TRBJ1-5; possibly TRBD1 for D (6 bases). Trimming cost V 5 bases and J 2 bases, with 13 bases left between them. Germline CDR1 reads MNHEY; CDR2 reads SMNVEV (reference sequence). The CDR3 totals 15 residues. The CDR3 loop reads CASSGKTGGNQPQHF. The CDR3 bases are TGTGCCAGCAGTGGAAAGACAGGCGGCAATCAGCCCCAGCATTTT.

This clonotype was seen ten or more times. The chain is built from TRBV20-1 and TRBJ2-5; D perhaps matches TRBD2 (5 bases). Germline lookup yields CDR1 DFQATT and CDR2 SNEGSKA (reference sequence). Trimming took 0 bases from V and 5 from J, leaving 19 bases between them. This CDR3 is built from 16 residues. CDR3 protein: CSARDSDRGRQETQYF. The CDR3 DNA reads TGCAGTGCTAGAGACTCCGATCGGGGTCGCCAGGAGACCCAGTACTTC.

This chain connects TRBV7-8 to TRBJ2-6; D is possibly TRBD2 (6 bases). Germline V gene data show CDR1 as SGHVS and CDR2 as FQNEAQ. V was pared by 4 bases and J by 2 bases, with 9 bases between. The CDR3 loop spans 15 amino acids. In DNA form, the CDR3 reads TGTGCCAGCAGCTGGGTAGCGGCTGGGGCCAACGTCCTGACTTTC. It specifies CASSWVAAGANVLTF.

The chain joins TRBV20-1 to TRBJ2-5; no clear D. The CDR3 runs 12 residues. The V gene's germline CDR1 is DFQATT and CDR2 SNEGSKA (reference sequence). V lost 6 bases, J lost 3 bases, and 11 bases lay in between. The CDR3 sequence: CSAESIKETQYF. CDR3 bases: TGCAGTGCGGAATCGATAAAAGAGACCCAGTACTTC.

This clonotype appeared many times. This sequence joins TRBV7-2 and TRBJ2-3; possibly TRBD1 or TRBD2 for D (5 bases each). The CDR3 has 11 amino acids. Looked up from germline, CDR1 is SGHTA and CDR2 is FQGNSA. With 7 bases removed from V and 10 bases from J, the gap between germline ends came to 12 bases. The CDR3 coding sequence is TGTGCCAGCACCGTTTTGGGGGCGCAGTATTTT. Amino acid sequence: CASTVLGAQYF.